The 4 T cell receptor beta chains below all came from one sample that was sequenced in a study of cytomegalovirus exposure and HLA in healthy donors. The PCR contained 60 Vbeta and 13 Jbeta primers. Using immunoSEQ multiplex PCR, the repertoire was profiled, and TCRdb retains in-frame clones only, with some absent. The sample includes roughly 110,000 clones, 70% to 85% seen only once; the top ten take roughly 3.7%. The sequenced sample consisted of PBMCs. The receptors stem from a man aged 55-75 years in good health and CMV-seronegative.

This CDR3 reads CASSPQMNSPLHF. The CDR3 DNA reads TGCGCCAGCAGCCCCCAAATGAATTCACCCCTCCACTTT. The chain joins TRBV4-3 to TRBJ1-6; no clear D gene. The germline V gene encodes CDR1 LGHNA and CDR2 YSLEER. Trimming stripped 4 bases from V and 7 bases from J, with 8 bases between. The CDR3 has 13 residues.

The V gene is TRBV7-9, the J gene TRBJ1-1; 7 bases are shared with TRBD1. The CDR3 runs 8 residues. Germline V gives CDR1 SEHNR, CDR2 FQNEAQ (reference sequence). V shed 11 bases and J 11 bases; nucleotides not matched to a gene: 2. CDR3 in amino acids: CAPGGAFF. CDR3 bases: TGTGCCCCAGGGGGGGCTTTCTTT.

The CDR3 loop is CASSQTTQGSGTQYF. The DNA for the CDR3 is TGTGCCAGCAGCCAAACCACTCAGGGTTCCGGGACCCAGTACTTC. The V gene is TRBV11-1, the J gene TRBJ2-5; TRBD1 is a possible D gene (5 bases). This CDR3 has 15 residues. The V gene lost 5 bases and the J gene lost 7 bases, with 20 bases spanning the gap. In germline, CDR1 is SGHAT, CDR2 FQDESV (reference sequence).

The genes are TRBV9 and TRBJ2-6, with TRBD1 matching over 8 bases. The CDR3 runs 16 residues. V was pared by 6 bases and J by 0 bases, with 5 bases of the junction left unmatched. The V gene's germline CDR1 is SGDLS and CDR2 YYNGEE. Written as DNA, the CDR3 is TGTGCCAGCACGGGGACAGGACCCTCTGGGGCCAACGTCCTGACTTTC. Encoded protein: CASTGTGPSGANVLTF.